The entry below describes one T cell receptor (beta chain). These data originate in a study of radiotherapy plus CTLA-4 blockade in lung cancer. Produced via immunoSEQ multiplex PCR; TCRdb's table is partial and in-frame only. The profile covers approximately 39,000 clones, with 55% to 80% appearing a single time and approximately 10% taken by the ten largest. Trimming took off 1 base at V and 0 bases at J, with 10 bases between the two ends. Germline CDR1 reads SGHTA; CDR2 reads FQGNSA. The length of the CDR3 is 15 residues. The sample consisted of peripheral blood, taken from a patient treated with radiotherapy plus ipilimumab. The chain combines TRBV7-2 with TRBJ2-7, with D perhaps matching TRBD2 (5 bases). The source of this sequence is a human donor with non-small cell lung cancer who had stable disease on radiotherapy plus ipilimumab. The CDR3 loop reads CASSLEPGSSYEQYF. CDR3 coding DNA: TGTGCCAGCAGCTTAGAGCCTGGGAGCTCCTACGAGCAGTACTTC.